The sequence of this TCR beta chain was determined in a study of cytomegalovirus exposure and HLA in healthy donors. Findings of the study overall: Subsequent analysis showed first-cohort TCR clusters tending to co-occur in some 110 validation repertoires.

Turning to this clone: Its target is not known.

The length of the CDR3 is 18 residues. Germline CDR1 is MGHDK and CDR2 is SYGVNS. Trimming shortened V by 6 bases and J by 7 bases, and 28 bases separated the two germline ends. Produced via immunoSEQ multiplex PCR; TCRdb's table is partial and in-frame only. The data contain 95,000 to 150,000 clones, approximately 87% of them singletons. Separate from the approximately 700-subject first cohort was the approximately 130-subject validation cohort, to which the donors belonged. The sample was PBMCs. The chain recombines TRBV25-1 with TRBJ2-1; D possibly corresponds to TRBD2 (6 bases). This TCR came from a woman aged 25 to 39 in good health and CMV-seronegative. CDR3 DNA: TGTGCCAGCAGCCAAAGGGGAGGTCAAGTCGGCGCAATGAATGAGCAGTTCTTC. Amino acids: CASSQRGGQVGAMNEQFF. The full variable domain, with the rest looked up from reference TRBV25-1 and TRBJ2-1, is EADIYQTPRYLVIGTGKKITLECSQTMGHDKMYWYQQDPGMELHLIHYSYGVNSTEKGDLSSESTVSRIRTEHFPLTLESARPSHTSQYLCASSQRGGQVGAMNEQFFGPGTRLTVL.